A single count supports the clone carrying this T cell receptor beta chain. The antigen remains unidentified. The entry originates in a study of post-analysis software for immune sequencing data. Study summary: Relapsing-remitting, secondary progressive and progressive-relapsing multiple sclerosis were all included among the disease courses.

Overall study findings and caveats: Compared against controls, patients with multiple sclerosis displayed significantly lower normalized Chao1 diversity. Batch-matched samples strongly co-clustered by F measure.

Sequencing libraries made from TCR beta cDNA carried unique molecular identifiers. When roughly 1 to 10 million T cells were used, they gave a few hundred thousand cDNA molecules. A single record per CDR3 protein comes from TCRdb applying MiXCR to the PCR reads. The sample holds about 430,000 distinct CDR3 sequences, 30% to 40% seen once. This receptor was taken from a girl aged 2-9 years with multiple sclerosis. Input material: blood.

The CDR3 sequence is CASSQEEGYNEQFF. CDR3 DNA: TGCGCCAGCAGCCAAGAGGAGGGTTACAATGAGCAGTTCTTC. The rearrangement uses TRBV4-3 and TRBJ2-1; possible D gene TRBD2, 6 bases. The germline CDR1 and CDR2 sequences are LGHNA and YSLEER. CDR3 length equals 14 residues. Between the trimmed V and J ends, which lost 0 bases and 4 bases, there was a span of 7 bases.